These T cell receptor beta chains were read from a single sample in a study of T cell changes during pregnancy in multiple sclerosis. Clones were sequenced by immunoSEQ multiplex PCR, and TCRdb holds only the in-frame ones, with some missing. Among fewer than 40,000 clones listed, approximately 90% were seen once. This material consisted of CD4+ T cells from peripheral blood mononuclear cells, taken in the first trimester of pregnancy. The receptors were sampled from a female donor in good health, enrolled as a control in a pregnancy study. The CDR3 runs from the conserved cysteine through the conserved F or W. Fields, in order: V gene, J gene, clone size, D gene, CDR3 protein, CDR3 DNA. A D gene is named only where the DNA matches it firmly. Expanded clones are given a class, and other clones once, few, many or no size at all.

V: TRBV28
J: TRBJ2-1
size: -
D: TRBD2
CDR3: CASSGGGANEQFF
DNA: TGTGCCAGCAGTGGCGGGGGGGCCAATGAGCAGTTCTTC

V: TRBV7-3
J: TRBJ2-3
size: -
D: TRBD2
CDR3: CASSPPGGGSTDTQYF
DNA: TGTGCCAGCAGCCCCCCGGGGGGAGGCAGCACAGATACGCAGTATTTT

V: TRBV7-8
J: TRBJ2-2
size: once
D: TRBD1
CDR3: CASSLGRGRDTGELFF
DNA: TGTGCCAGCAGCTTAGGCAGGGGGCGTGACACCGGGGAGCTGTTTTTT

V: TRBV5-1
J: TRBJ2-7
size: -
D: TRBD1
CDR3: CASSGGQGPYEQYF
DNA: TGCGCCAGCAGCGGGGGACAGGGCCCCTACGAGCAGTACTTC

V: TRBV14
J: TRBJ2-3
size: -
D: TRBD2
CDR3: CASSDVGGSTDTQYF
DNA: TGTGCCAGCAGCGACGTGGGGGGGAGCACAGATACGCAGTATTTT

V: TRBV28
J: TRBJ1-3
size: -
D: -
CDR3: CAIFGRGLSGNTIYF
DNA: TGTGCCATCTTTGGTAGGGGCCTCTCTGGAAACACCATATATTTT

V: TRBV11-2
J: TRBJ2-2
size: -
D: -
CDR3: CASSGRLNTGELFF
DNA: TGTGCCAGCAGCGGTCGACTGAACACCGGGGAGCTGTTTTTT

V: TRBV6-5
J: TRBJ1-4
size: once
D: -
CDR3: CASSQALRGEKLFF
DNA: TGTGCCAGCAGTCAGGCCCTACGGGGGGAAAAACTGTTTTTT

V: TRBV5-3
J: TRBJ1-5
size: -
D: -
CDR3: CARSPGQLRPSNQPQHF
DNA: TGTGCCAGAAGCCCTGGACAGCTACGACCAAGCAATCAGCCCCAGCATTTT

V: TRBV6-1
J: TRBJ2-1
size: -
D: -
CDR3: CASRNRYNEQFF
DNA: TGTGCCAGCAGAAACAGGTACAATGAGCAGTTCTTC

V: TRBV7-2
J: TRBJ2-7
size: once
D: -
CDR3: CASSPGSYEQYF
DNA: TGTGCCAGCAGCCCGGGATCCTACGAGCAGTACTTC

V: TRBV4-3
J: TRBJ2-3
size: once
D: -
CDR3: CASSQPGTGTDTQYF
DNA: TGCGCCAGCAGCCAACCGGGGACTGGCACAGATACGCAGTATTTT

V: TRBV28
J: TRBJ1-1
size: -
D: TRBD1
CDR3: CASSLTGVGEAFF
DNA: TGTGCCAGCAGTTTAACAGGGGTAGGTGAAGCTTTCTTT

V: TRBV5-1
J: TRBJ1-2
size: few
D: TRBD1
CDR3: CASSRTGERGYTF
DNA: TGCGCCAGCAGCCGGACAGGGGAGCGTGGCTACACCTTC

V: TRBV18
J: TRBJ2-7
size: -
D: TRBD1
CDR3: CASSQDRAYEQYF
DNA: TGTGCCAGCTCGCAGGACAGGGCCTACGAGCAGTACTTC

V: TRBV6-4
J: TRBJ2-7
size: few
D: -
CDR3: CARTVSYEQYF
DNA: TGTGCCAGGACAGTTTCCTACGAGCAGTACTTC

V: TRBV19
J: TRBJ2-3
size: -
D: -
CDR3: CASSIRRELTDTQYF
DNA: TGTGCCAGTAGTATCAGACGGGAACTCACAGATACGCAGTATTTT

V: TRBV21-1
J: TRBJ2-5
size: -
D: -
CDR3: CASSKGKRAQETQYF
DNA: TGTGCCAGCAGCAAAGGGAAGCGGGCCCAAGAGACCCAGTACTTC

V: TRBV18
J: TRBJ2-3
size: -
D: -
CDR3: CASSPGLAPDTQYF
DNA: TGTGCCAGCTCACCGGGCCTAGCTCCAGATACGCAGTATTTT

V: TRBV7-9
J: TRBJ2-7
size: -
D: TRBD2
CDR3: CASSLAQPSGASEQYF
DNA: TGTGCCAGCAGCTTAGCGCAACCCAGCGGGGCCTCCGAGCAGTACTTC

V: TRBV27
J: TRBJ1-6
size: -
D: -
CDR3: CASSLRQFEGSPLHF
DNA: TGTGCCAGCAGTTTAAGGCAGTTCGAGGGTTCACCCCTCCACTTT

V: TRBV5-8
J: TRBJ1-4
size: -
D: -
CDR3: CASSFRATNEKLFF
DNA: TGTGCCAGCAGCTTCAGGGCCACTAATGAAAAACTGTTTTTT

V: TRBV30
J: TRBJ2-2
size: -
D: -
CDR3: CAWRVTGRGNTGELFF
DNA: TGTGCCTGGAGAGTAACCGGCAGGGGCAACACCGGGGAGCTGTTTTTT

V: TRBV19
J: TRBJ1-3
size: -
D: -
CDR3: CASKGQSSGNTIYF
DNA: TGTGCCAGTAAAGGACAGTCCTCTGGAAACACCATATATTTT

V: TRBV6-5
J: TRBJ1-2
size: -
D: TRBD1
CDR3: CASSLGQGVLGYTF
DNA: TGTGCCAGCAGTTTAGGACAGGGGGTGTTAGGCTACACCTTC

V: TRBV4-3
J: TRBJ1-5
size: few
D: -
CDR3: CASSQGAGNIDQPQHF
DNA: TGCGCCAGCAGCCAGGGCGCCGGTAACATCGATCAGCCCCAGCATTTT

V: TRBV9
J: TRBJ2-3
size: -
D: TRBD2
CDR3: CASSVDGGAGTDTQYF
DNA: TGTGCCAGCAGCGTAGACGGGGGGGCAGGCACAGATACGCAGTATTTT